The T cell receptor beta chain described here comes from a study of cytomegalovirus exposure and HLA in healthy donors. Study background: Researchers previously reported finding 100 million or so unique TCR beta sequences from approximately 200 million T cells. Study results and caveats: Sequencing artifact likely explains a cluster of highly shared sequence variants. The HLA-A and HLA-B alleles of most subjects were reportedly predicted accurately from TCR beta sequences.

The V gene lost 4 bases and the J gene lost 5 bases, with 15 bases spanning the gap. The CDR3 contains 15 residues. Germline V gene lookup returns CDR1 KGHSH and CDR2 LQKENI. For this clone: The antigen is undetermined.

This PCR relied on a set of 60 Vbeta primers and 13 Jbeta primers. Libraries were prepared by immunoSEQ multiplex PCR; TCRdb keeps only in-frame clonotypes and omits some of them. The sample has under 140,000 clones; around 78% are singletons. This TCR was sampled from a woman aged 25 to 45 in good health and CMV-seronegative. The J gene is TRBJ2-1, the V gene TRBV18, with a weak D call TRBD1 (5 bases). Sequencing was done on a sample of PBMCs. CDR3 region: CASSRDSSINNEQFF. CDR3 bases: TGTGCCAGCTCACGCGACAGTTCAATCAACAATGAGCAGTTCTTC.